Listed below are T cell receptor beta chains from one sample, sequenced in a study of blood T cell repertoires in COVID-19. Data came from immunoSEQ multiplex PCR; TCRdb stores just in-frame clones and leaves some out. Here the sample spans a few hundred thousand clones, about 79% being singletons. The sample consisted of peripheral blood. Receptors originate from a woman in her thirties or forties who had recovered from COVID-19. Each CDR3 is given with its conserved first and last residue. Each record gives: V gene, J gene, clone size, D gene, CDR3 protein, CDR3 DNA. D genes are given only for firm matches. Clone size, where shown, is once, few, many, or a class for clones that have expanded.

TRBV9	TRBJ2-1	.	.	CASSVEYGVGEQFF	TGTGCCAGCAGCGTAGAGTACGGAGTCGGTGAGCAGTTCTTC
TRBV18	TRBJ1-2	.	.	CASSPLQDYGYTF	TGTGCCAGCTCACCACTACAGGACTATGGCTACACCTTC
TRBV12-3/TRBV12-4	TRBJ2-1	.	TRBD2	CASSLRGGSEQFF	TGTGCCAGCAGTTTGCGGGGGGGCAGTGAGCAGTTCTTC
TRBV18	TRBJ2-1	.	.	CASSPPGLYGMYNEQFF	TGTGCCAGCTCACCACCGGGACTGTACGGTATGTACAATGAGCAGTTCTTC
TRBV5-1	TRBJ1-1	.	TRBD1	CASSEGDRGSEAFF	TGCGCCAGCAGCGAAGGGGACAGGGGATCTGAAGCTTTCTTT
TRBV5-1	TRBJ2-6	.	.	CASRSRPGTSSGANVLTF	TGCGCCAGCAGAAGTCGTCCAGGAACATCCTCTGGGGCCAACGTCCTGACTTTC
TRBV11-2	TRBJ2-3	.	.	CASSLVGGSSTDTQYF	TGTGCCAGCAGCTTAGTAGGGGGATCTAGCACAGATACGCAGTATTTT
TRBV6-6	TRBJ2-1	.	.	CASSATLHGNEQFF	TGTGCCAGCAGCGCTACATTACACGGGAATGAGCAGTTCTTC
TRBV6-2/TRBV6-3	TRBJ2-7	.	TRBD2	CASSHSGTSADEQYF	TGTGCCAGCAGCCATTCCGGGACTAGCGCGGACGAGCAGTACTTC
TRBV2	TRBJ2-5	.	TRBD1	CASRDATGNLETQYF	TGTGCCAGCAGAGATGCGACAGGGAATCTGGAGACCCAGTACTTC
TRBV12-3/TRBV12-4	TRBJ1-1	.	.	CASSRGVGTEAFF	TGTGCCAGCAGTCGGGGGGTTGGCACTGAAGCTTTCTTT
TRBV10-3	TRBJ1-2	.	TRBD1	CAISESDRGDGYTF	TGTGCCATCAGTGAGTCAGACAGGGGTGATGGCTACACCTTC
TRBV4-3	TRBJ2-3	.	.	CASSQDRLATGGFKDTQYF	TGCGCCAGCAGCCAAGACAGGCTCGCGACAGGAGGCTTTAAGGATACGCAGTATTTT
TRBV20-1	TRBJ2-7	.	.	CSASDQTYEQYF	TGCAGTGCTAGTGACCAGACCTACGAGCAGTACTTC
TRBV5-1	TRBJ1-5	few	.	CASSLGDPNQPQHF	TGCGCCAGCAGCCTCGGAGACCCGAATCAGCCCCAGCATTTT
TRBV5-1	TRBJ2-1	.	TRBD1	CASSTTDRSFNEQFF	TGCGCCAGCAGCACGACGGACAGGAGCTTCAATGAGCAGTTCTTC
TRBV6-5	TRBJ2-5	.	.	CATNLNGQETQYF	TGTGCCACCAACCTTAACGGTCAAGAGACCCAGTACTTC